The clone carrying this T cell receptor (beta chain) was recorded many times. This sample is part of a study of early T cells in non-severe SARS-CoV-2 infection. TCRdb fed the 5' RACE reads into MiXCR, producing one record per CDR3 protein. Among about 110,000 distinct CDR3 sequences, around 10% were seen once, and the ten largest hold around 3%. Sequenced: whole blood. The receptor was isolated from an adult who was a healthcare worker with PCR-confirmed SARS-CoV-2 infection or an uninfected control (not recorded which).

CDR3 nucleotides: TGTGCCAGCGCCCCGAGTACATCCTACAATGAGCAGTTCTTC. This encodes CASAPSTSYNEQFF. The gene calls are TRBV6-5 and TRBJ2-1; D remains unclear. CDR1 and CDR2 (germline): MNHEY, SVGAGI. Trimming shortened V by 8 bases and J by 1 base, and 12 bases separated the two germline ends. CDR3 length: 14 residues.